The subject of this entry is one T cell receptor (beta chain). During active infection, Seattle patients enrolled and were then monitored through disease. This sample was included in a study of blood T cell repertoires in COVID-19. Overall study: COVID-19 samples from acute and convalescent phases originated in the United States, Italy and Spain. PBMCs, B-cell-depleted T cells, or T cells provided the cDNA or gDNA that made up the material.

CDR1 and CDR2 (germline): SGHVS, FQNEAQ. The CDR3 contains 17 residues. V lost 4 bases to trimming and J lost 2 bases, with 21 bases between them. In the original processing: From reference gene primer amplification, estimates of nucleated cell counts were derived. Some clones are missing from TCRdb's copy, which holds only in-frame ones; the method was immunoSEQ multiplex PCR. V and J calls and clone size come straight from that table; D and trimming were deduced from the DNA. The table records about 93,000 clones, about nine tenths of them present only once. The sample taken for sequencing was peripheral blood. The receptor's source is a man in his 60s with COVID-19, enrolled during active disease. The chain uses TRBV7-8 and TRBJ2-7; a possible D gene is TRBD1 (5 bases). The CDR3 protein is CASSSRPRQSDTYEQYF. DNA of the CDR3: TGTGCCAGCAGCTCTAGGCCCCGACAGTCCGACACCTACGAGCAGTACTTC. The full variable domain, completed using reference TRBV7-8 and TRBJ2-7, is GAGVSQSPRYKVAKRGQDVALRCDPISGHVSLFWYQQALGQGPEFLTYFQNEAQLDKSGLPSDRFFAERPEGSVSTLKIQRTQQEDSAVYLCASSSRPRQSDTYEQYFGPGTRLTVT.